This T cell receptor (beta chain) originates from a study of a mutant IDH1 vaccine in newly diagnosed glioma. TCRdb keeps only in-frame clones here, not all; method: immunoSEQ multiplex PCR. The data contain tens of thousands of clones, about 88% of them singletons. V was pared by 5 bases and J by 2 bases, with 7 bases of the junction left unmatched. CDR3 length equals 15 residues. The germline CDR1 and CDR2 sequences are SNHLY and FYNNEI. Notes on this clone: The antigen is not known.

Noted time point: week 35, safety follow-up. Doses comprised 300 ug of mutant IDH1 20-mer peptide each, plus topical imiquimod. This chain joins TRBV2 and TRBJ2-3, with TRBD2 matching over 7 bases. The receptor comes from a woman between 35 and 50 years old with glioma. Sample: PBMCs, taken from a glioma patient whose treatment included an IDH1 peptide vaccine. The CDR3 protein is CASSPAGAPTDTQYF. CDR3 sequence (DNA): TGTGCCAGCAGTCCTGCGGGAGCCCCCACAGATACGCAGTATTTT.